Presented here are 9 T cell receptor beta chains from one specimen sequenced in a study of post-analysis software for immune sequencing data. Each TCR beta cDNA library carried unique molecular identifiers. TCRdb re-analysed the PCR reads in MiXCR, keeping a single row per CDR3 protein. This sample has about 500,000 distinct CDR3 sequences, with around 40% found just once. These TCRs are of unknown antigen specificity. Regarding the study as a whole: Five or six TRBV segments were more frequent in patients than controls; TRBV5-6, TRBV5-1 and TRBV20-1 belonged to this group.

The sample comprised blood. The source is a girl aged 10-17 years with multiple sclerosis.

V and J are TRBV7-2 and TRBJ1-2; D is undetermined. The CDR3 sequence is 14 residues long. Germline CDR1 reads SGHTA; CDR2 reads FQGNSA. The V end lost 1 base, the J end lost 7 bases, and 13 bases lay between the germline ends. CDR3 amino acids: CASSLGGSGTGYTF. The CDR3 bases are TGTGCCAGCAGCTTAGGTGGTTCAGGAACTGGCTACACCTTC.

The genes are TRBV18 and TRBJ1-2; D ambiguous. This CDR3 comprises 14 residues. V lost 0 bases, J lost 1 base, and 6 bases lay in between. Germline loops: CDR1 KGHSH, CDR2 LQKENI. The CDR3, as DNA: TGTGCCAGCTCACCACCGTCGGATAACTATGGCTACACCTTC. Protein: CASSPPSDNYGYTF.

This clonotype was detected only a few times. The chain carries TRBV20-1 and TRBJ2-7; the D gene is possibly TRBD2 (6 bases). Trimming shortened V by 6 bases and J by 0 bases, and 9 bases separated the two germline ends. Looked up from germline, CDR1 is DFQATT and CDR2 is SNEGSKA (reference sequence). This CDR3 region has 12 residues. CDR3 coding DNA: TGCAGTGCACCGGGACTCTCCTACGAGCAGTACTTC. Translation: CSAPGLSYEQYF.

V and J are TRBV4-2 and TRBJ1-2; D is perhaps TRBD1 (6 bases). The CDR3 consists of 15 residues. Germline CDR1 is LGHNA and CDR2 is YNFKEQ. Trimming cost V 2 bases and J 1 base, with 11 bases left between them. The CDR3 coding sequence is TGTGCCAGCAGCCAACCAGGGGTAATTAACTATGGCTACACCTTC. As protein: CASSQPGVINYGYTF.

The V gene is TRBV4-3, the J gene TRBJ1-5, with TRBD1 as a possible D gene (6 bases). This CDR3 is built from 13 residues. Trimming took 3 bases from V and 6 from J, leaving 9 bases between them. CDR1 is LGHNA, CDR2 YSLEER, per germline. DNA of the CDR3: TGCGCCAGCAGCCAGGCGACAGGTCAGCCCCAGCATTTT. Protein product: CASSQATGQPQHF.

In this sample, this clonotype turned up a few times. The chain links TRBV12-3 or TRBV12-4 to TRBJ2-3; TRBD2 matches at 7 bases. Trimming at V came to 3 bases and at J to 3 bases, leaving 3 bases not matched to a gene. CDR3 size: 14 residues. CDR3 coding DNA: TGTGCCAGCAGTTTTGGGGGGGTAACAGATACGCAGTATTTT. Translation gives CASSFGGVTDTQYF.

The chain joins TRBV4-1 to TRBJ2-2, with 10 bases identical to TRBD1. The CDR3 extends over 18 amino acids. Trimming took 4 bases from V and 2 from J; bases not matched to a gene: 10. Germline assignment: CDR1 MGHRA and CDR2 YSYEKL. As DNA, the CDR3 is TGCGCCAGCAGCCTCAGACAGGGGGCCATTTCTAACACCGGGGAGCTGTTTTTT. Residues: CASSLRQGAISNTGELFF.

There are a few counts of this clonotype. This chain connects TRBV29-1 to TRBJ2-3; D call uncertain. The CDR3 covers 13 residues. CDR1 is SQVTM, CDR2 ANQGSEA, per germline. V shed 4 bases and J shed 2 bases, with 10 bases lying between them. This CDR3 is CSVATETTDTQYF. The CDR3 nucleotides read TGCAGCGTTGCGACGGAGACCACAGATACGCAGTATTTT.

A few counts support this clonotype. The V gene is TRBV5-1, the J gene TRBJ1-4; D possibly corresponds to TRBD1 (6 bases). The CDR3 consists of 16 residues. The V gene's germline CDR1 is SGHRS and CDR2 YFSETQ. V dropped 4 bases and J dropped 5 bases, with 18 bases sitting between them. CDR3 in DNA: TGCGCCAGCAGCCTGGACAGTCCCGGTCTCAATGAAAAACTGTTTTTT. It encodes CASSLDSPGLNEKLFF.